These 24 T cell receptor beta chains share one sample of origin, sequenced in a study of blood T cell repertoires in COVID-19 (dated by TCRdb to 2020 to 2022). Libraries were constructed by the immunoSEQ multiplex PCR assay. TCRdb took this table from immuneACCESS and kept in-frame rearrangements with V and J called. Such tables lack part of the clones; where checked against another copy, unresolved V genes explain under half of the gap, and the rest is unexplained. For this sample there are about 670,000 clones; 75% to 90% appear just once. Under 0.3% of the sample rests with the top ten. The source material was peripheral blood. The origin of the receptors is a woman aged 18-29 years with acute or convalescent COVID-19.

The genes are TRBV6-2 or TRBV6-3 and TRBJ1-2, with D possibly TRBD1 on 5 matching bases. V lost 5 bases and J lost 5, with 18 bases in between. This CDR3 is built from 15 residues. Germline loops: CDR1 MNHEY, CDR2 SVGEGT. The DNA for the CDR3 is TGTGCCAGCAGTCCCGGGGGTGCATTCAGATATGGCTACACCTTC. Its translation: CASSPGGAFRYGYTF.

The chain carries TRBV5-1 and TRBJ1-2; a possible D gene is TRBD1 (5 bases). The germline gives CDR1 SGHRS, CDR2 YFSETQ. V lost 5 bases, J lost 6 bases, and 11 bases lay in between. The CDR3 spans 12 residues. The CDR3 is CASRAAGNGYTF. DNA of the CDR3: TGCGCCAGCAGGGCGGCAGGGAATGGCTACACCTTC.

The CDR3 loop reads CASSLDGSYEQYF. Here the CDR3 DNA reads TGTGCCAGCAGCTTAGACGGGAGCTACGAGCAGTACTTC. The chain carries TRBV7-2 and TRBJ2-7, with a possible D match to TRBD2 (6 bases). Per germline, CDR1 SGHTA and CDR2 FQGNSA. Trimming stripped 1 base from V and 3 bases from J, with 7 bases between. The CDR3 contains 13 residues.

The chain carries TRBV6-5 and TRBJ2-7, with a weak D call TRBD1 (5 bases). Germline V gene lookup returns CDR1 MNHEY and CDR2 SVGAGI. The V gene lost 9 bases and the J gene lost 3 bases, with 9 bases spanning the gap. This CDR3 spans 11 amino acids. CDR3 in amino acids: CASTTDYEQYF. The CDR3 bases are TGTGCCAGTACGACAGACTACGAGCAGTACTTC.

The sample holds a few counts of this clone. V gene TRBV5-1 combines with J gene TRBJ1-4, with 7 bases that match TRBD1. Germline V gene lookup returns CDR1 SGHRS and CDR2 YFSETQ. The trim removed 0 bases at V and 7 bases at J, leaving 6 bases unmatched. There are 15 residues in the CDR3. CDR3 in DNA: TGCGCCAGCAGCTTGGCCGGGACAGAAACTGAAAAACTGTTTTTT. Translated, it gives CASSLAGTETEKLFF.

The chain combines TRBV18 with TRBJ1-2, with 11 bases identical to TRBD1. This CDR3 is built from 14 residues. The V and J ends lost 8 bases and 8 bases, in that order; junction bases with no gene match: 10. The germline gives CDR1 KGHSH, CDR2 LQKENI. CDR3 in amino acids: CASGRSRTGGGYTF. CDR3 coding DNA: TGTGCCAGCGGGAGGAGTCGGACAGGGGGCGGCTACACCTTC.

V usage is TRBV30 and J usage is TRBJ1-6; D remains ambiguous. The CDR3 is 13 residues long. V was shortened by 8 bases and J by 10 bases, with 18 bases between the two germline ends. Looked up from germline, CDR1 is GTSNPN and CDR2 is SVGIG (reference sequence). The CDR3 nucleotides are TGTGCCCGCGGGGAAGGGTTTGAATCACCCCTCCACTTT. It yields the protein CARGEGFESPLHF.

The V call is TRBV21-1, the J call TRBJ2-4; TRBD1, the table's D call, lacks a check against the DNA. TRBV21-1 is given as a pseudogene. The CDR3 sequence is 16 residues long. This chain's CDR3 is CASSKRDGQVKNIQYF. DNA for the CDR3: TGTGCCAGCAGCAAAAGGGACGGACAGGTAAAAAACATTCAGTACTTC.

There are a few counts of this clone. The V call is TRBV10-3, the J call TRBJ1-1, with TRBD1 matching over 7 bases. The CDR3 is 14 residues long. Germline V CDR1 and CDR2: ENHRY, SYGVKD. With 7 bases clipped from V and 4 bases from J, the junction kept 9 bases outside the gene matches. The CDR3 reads CAIKLTGLSTEAFF. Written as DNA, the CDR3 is TGTGCCATCAAGCTGACAGGGTTGAGCACTGAAGCTTTCTTT.

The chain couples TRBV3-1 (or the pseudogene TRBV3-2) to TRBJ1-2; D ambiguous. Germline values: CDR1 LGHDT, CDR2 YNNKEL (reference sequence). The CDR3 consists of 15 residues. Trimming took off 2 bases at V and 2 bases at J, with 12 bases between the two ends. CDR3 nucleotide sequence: TGTGCCAGCAGCCAACTCCCCCAGTCCAACTATGGCTACACCTTC. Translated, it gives CASSQLPQSNYGYTF.

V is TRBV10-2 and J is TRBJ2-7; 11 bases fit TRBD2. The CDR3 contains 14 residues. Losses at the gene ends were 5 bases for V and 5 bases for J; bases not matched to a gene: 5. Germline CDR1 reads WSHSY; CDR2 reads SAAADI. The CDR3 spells CASSLAGGLNEQYF. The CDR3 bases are TGCGCCAGCAGTCTAGCGGGGGGACTCAACGAGCAGTACTTC.

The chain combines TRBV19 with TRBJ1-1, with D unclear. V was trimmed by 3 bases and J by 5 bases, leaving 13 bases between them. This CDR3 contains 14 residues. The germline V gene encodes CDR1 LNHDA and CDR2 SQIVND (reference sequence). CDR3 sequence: CASSIGEVGTEAFF. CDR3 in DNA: TGTGCCAGTAGTATCGGGGAAGTTGGGACTGAAGCTTTCTTT.

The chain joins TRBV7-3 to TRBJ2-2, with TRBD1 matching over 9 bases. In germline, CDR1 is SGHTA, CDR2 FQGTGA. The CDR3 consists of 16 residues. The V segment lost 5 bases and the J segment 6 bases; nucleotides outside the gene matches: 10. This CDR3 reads CASSRWDRENSGELFF. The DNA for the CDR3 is TGTGCCAGCAGCCGGTGGGACAGGGAGAATTCCGGGGAGCTGTTTTTT. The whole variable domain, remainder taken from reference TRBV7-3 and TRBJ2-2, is GAGVSQTPSNKVTEKGKYVELRCDPISGHTALYWYRQSLGQGPEFLIYFQGTGAADDSGLPNDRFFAVRPEGSVSTLKIQRTERGDSAVYLCASSRWDRENSGELFFGEGSRLTVL.

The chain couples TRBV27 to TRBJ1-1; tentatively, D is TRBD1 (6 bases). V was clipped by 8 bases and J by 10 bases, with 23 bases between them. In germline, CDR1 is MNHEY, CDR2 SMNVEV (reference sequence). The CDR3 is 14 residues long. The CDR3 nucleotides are TGTGCCAGCGGGGGCGGCGGGGCGGGAGGGCCAGCTTTCTTT. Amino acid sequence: CASGGGGAGGPAFF.

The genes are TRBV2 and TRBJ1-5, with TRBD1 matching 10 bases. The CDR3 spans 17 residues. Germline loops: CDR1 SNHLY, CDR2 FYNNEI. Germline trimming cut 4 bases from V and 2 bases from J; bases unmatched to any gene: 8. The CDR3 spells CASSARDRGIGNQPQHF. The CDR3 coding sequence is TGTGCCAGCAGTGCCCGGGACAGGGGAATAGGCAATCAGCCCCAGCATTTT. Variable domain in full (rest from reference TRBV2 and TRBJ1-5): EPEVTQTPSHQVTQMGQEVILRCVPISNHLYFYWYRQILGQKVEFLVSFYNNEISEKSEIFDDQFSVERPDGSNFTLKIRSTKLEDSAMYFCASSARDRGIGNQPQHFGDGTRLSIL.

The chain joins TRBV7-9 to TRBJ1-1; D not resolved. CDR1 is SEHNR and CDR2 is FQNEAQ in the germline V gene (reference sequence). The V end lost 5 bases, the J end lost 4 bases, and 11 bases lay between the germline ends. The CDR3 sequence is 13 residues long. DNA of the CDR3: TGTGCCAGCAGCCCCCCCGAGGGCACTGAAGCTTTCTTT. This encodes CASSPPEGTEAFF.

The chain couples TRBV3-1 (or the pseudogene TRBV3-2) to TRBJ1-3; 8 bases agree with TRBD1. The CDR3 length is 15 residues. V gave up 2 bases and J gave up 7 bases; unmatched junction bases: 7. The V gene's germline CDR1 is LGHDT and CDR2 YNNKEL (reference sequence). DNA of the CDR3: TGTGCCAGCAGCCAAACTCAGGGGGCCTTTAACACCATATATTTT. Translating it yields CASSQTQGAFNTIYF.

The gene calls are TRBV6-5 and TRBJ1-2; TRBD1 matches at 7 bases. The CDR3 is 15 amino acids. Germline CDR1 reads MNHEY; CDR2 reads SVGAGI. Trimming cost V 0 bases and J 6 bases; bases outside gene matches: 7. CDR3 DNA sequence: TGTGCCAGCAGTTACTCGCCGGCCAGGGGGAATGGCTACACCTTC. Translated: CASSYSPARGNGYTF.

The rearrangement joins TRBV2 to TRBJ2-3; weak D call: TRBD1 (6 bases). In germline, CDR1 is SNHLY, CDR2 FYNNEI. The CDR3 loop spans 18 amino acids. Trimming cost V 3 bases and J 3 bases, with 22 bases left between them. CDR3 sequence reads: CASSDGSLGAVGTDTQYF. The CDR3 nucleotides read TGTGCCAGCAGTGATGGTTCGCTGGGGGCAGTAGGTACAGATACGCAGTATTTT.

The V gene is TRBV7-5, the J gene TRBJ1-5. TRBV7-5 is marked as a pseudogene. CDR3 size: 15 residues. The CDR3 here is CARSFCSCSNQPQHF. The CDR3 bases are TGTGCCAGAAGCTTTTGTTCCTGTAGCAATCAGCCCCAGCATTTT.

DNA of the CDR3: TGTGCCTGGAAGGGGGGGCGATACAATGAGCAGTTCTTC. Its protein product is CAWKGGRYNEQFF. The chain carries TRBV30 and TRBJ2-1; TRBD2 might be the D (7 bases). The CDR3 spans 13 residues. Germline V gives CDR1 GTSNPN, CDR2 SVGIG (reference sequence). V shed 4 bases and J shed 4 bases, with 11 bases lying between them.

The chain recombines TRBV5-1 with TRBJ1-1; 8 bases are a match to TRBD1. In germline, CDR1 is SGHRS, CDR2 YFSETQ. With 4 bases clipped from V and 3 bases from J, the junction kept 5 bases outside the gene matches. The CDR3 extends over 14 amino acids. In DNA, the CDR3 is TGCGCCAGCAGCCCAGGACAGGGCTACACTGAAGCTTTCTTT. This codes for CASSPGQGYTEAFF.

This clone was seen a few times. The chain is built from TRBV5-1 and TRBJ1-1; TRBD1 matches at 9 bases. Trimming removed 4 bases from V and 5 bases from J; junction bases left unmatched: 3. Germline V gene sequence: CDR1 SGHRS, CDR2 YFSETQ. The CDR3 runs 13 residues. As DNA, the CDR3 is TGCGCCAGCAGCGACAGGGGGGGAACTGAAGCTTTCTTT. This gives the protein CASSDRGGTEAFF.

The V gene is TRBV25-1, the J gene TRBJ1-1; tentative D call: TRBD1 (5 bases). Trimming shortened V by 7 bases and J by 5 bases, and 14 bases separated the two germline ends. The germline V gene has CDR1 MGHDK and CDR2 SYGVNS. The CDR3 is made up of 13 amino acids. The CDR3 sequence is CASNLQEGTEAFF. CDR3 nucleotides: TGTGCCAGCAACCTACAGGAGGGGACTGAAGCTTTCTTT. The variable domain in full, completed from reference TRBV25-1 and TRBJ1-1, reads EADIYQTPRYLVIGTGKKITLECSQTMGHDKMYWYQQDPGMELHLIHYSYGVNSTEKGDLSSESTVSRIRTEHFPLTLESARPSHTSQYLCASNLQEGTEAFFGQGTRLTVV.